Each of the 25 T cell receptor beta chains below was sequenced from the same sample in a study of patients and donors after allogeneic stem cell transplantation. One entry per CDR3 protein, called by TCRdb with MiXCR from the RT-PCR reads. Of approximately 140,000 distinct CDR3 sequences in the sample, about a third were seen once. Material for sequencing was blood, either unsorted or a sorted T cell fraction (not recorded which). These receptors all come from a human donor who was either an allogeneic HSCT recipient or a stem cell or donor lymphocyte infusion donor (not recorded which). It is not recorded whose cells these are; they may come from a transplant donor.

The chain is built from TRBV30 and TRBJ2-5; D gene uncertain. Trimming left V 5 bases short and J 5 bases short, with 6 bases between. The CDR3 totals 10 residues. The V gene's germline CDR1 is GTSNPN and CDR2 SVGIG (reference sequence). The CDR3 here is CAWGRETQYF. CDR3 nucleotides: TGTGCCTGGGGTCGGGAGACCCAGTACTTC.

This clonotype turned up a few times. The CDR3 spells CASSTGSFSGNTIYF. In DNA form, the CDR3 reads TGTGCCAGCAGTACCGGGTCCTTCTCTGGAAACACCATATATTTT. This chain links TRBV6-5 with TRBJ1-3; D gene unclear. Germline V gene lookup returns CDR1 MNHEY and CDR2 SVGAGI. CDR3 length: 15 residues. Between the trimmed V and J ends, which lost 5 bases and 0 bases, there was a span of 11 bases.

V usage is TRBV12-3 or TRBV12-4 and J usage is TRBJ1-4; D perhaps matches TRBD1 (5 bases). The germline V and J ends were trimmed by 3 bases and 0 bases, with 11 bases remaining between them. The CDR3 has 16 residues. Written as DNA, the CDR3 is TGTGCCAGCAGTTTTACGGGGGGAGCAACTAATGAAAAACTGTTTTTT. Its translation is CASSFTGGATNEKLFF.

This clonotype was picked up a small number of times. V and J are TRBV12-3 or TRBV12-4 and TRBJ2-5, with D perhaps TRBD1 (5 bases). Trimming cost V 5 bases and J 0 bases, with 7 bases left between them. The CDR3 loop spans 13 amino acids. CDR3 amino acids: CASSTGHQETQYF. CDR3 nucleotides: TGTGCCAGCAGTACAGGACACCAAGAGACCCAGTACTTC.

The V and J genes are TRBV4-2 and TRBJ1-5; possibly TRBD1 for D (5 bases). The V end lost 0 bases, the J end lost 3 bases, and 9 bases lay between the germline ends. The CDR3 is 15 amino acids. Germline CDR1 and CDR2: LGHNA and YNFKEQ. The CDR3 bases are TGTGCCAGCAGCCAAGAGGGGGGGAACAATCAGCCCCAGCATTTT. Amino acids: CASSQEGGNNQPQHF.

The chain has TRBV6-6 and TRBJ2-3; 9 nucleotides line up with TRBD1. Germline trimming cut 5 bases from V and 4 bases from J; bases unmatched to any gene: 7. CDR1 and CDR2 from the germline V gene are MNHNY and SVGAGI (reference sequence). The CDR3 is 15 amino acids. CDR3 bases: TGTGCCAGCAGTCGGGGGACAGGGTTTGCAGATACGCAGTATTTT. Its protein is CASSRGTGFADTQYF.

The V call is TRBV12-3 or TRBV12-4, the J call TRBJ2-1, with TRBD2 matching 7 bases. J gave up 0 bases and V 3 bases, and 2 bases lay outside the gene matches. The length of the CDR3 is 15 residues. In nucleotides, the CDR3 is TGTGCCAGCAGTTTCAAGCGGGGCTCCTACAATGAGCAGTTCTTC. It translates to CASSFKRGSYNEQFF.

A few counts support this clonotype. The V call is TRBV4-3, the J call TRBJ1-6; D not resolved. V lost 4 bases and J lost 6, with 16 bases in between. Germline CDR1 reads LGHNA; CDR2 reads YSLEER. The CDR3 has 16 residues. CDR3 sequence: CASSLGGRGPNSPLHF. CDR3 nucleotide sequence: TGCGCCAGCAGCCTAGGCGGACGAGGCCCTAATTCACCCCTCCACTTT.

V is TRBV4-2 and J is TRBJ1-1; D gene ambiguous. The V end lost 0 bases, the J end lost 2 bases, and 10 bases lay between the germline ends. The CDR3 is made up of 15 amino acids. Germline CDR1 reads LGHNA; CDR2 reads YNFKEQ. CDR3 DNA: TGTGCCAGCAGCCAAGAAATGGGTATAAACACTGAAGCTTTCTTT. The encoded protein is CASSQEMGINTEAFF.

This clonotype was seen a few times. This sequence joins TRBV20-1 and TRBJ1-4; 7 nucleotides match TRBD1. J lost 8 bases, V lost 0 bases, and 6 bases had no gene match. This CDR3 is built from 14 residues. In germline, CDR1 is DFQATT, CDR2 SNEGSKA (reference sequence). In DNA, the CDR3 is TGCAGTGCTAGAGATCTAGGAGGGGGCGAAAAACTGTTTTTT. Its translation: CSARDLGGGEKLFF.

This clonotype showed up just a few times. The chain is built from TRBV5-1 and TRBJ1-2, with TRBD1 as a possible D gene (5 bases). The V gene's germline CDR1 is SGHRS and CDR2 YFSETQ. CDR3 length: 14 residues. V lost 0 bases to trimming and J lost 4 bases, with 10 bases between them. CDR3 sequence reads: CASSLGDDSYGYTF. CDR3 coding DNA: TGCGCCAGCAGCTTGGGGGACGACAGCTATGGCTACACCTTC.

In the case of this clonotype: A much bigger clone sits one base away, suggesting this may be a read error. CDR3 in amino acids: CASSSTGLAAETQYF. In DNA form, the CDR3 reads TGTGCCAGCAGCTCCACCGGACTAGCCGCAGAGACCCAGTACTTC. The gene calls are TRBV3-1 and TRBJ2-5, with 8 bases lining up with TRBD2. The germline V gene has CDR1 LGHDT and CDR2 YNNKEL (reference sequence). The CDR3 length is 15 residues. The V and J ends lost 5 bases and 4 bases, in that order; junction bases with no gene match: 9.

This sequence joins TRBV12-3 or TRBV12-4 and TRBJ2-4; unclear D gene. This CDR3 contains 15 residues. Trimming removed 0 bases from V and 2 bases from J, with 8 bases in between. The CDR3 region has the DNA TGTGCCAGCAGTTTAGCGGGGTCCCCCAAAAACATTCAGTACTTC. Its translation is CASSLAGSPKNIQYF.

This clonotype was seen just once. The V and J genes are TRBV12-3 or TRBV12-4 and TRBJ1-5; D remains ambiguous. The CDR3 has 14 residues. Trimming cost V 4 bases and J 2 bases, with 9 bases left between them. The CDR3 protein is CASSSEGGNQPQHF. CDR3 DNA: TGTGCCAGCAGTTCGGAGGGAGGCAATCAGCCCCAGCATTTT.

The chain is built from TRBV5-1 and TRBJ2-2, with D unresolved. CDR3 length equals 14 residues. Per germline, CDR1 SGHRS and CDR2 YFSETQ. V dropped 0 bases and J dropped 4 bases, with 7 bases sitting between them. CDR3 bases: TGCGCCAGCAGCTTGGGGGTGACCACCGGGGAGCTGTTTTTT. This encodes CASSLGVTTGELFF.

This clonotype has a handful of counts. The rearrangement uses TRBV12-3 or TRBV12-4 and TRBJ1-2, with TRBD1 identical over 10 bases. Trimming took 8 bases from V and 1 from J; bases not matched to a gene: 13. The length of the CDR3 is 17 residues. The CDR3 protein is CASGRRDRGEFNYGYTF. The CDR3 DNA sequence: TGTGCCAGCGGGAGACGGGACAGGGGAGAGTTTAACTATGGCTACACCTTC.

A few counts support this clonotype. The chain uses TRBV9 and TRBJ1-2; D may be TRBD1 (6 bases). The CDR3 is 14 residues long. From germline, CDR1 is SGDLS and CDR2 YYNGEE. The V and J ends lost 4 bases and 7 bases respectively, with 17 bases between them. The CDR3 sequence is CASSPRAGGPGYTF. In DNA, the CDR3 is TGTGCCAGCAGCCCCCGAGCCGGGGGGCCTGGCTACACCTTC.

As for this clonotype: At one end the junction does not follow the germline gene, possibly because of a read error. The CDR3 coding sequence is TGTGCCAGCAGCCTAGCCGGGACAGGGGGCAATGAGCAGTTCTTC. This translates into CASSLAGTGGNEQFF. This rearrangement joins TRBV7-9 to TRBJ2-1; 11 bases align to TRBD1. The CDR3 is 15 amino acids. Germline CDR1 reads SEHNR; CDR2 reads FQNEAQ (reference sequence).

The chain joins TRBV7-3 to TRBJ1-1; D unresolved. V lost 8 bases, J lost 6 bases, and 10 bases lay in between. Germline V gene sequence: CDR1 SGHTA, CDR2 FQGTGA. The CDR3 consists of 11 residues. CDR3 nucleotides: TGTGCCAGCCAAGGGCCGGCTGAAGCTTTCTTT. Its protein product is CASQGPAEAFF.

The chain carries TRBV20-1 and TRBJ2-3; 12 nucleotides match TRBD2. V lost 3 bases to trimming and J lost 5 bases; unmatched junction nucleotides: 0. Germline values: CDR1 DFQATT, CDR2 SNEGSKA (reference sequence). The CDR3 is 13 amino acids. The CDR3: CSARTSGGDTQYF. Here the CDR3 DNA reads TGCAGTGCTAGGACTAGCGGGGGAGATACGCAGTATTTT.

This chain joins TRBV6-6 and TRBJ2-5; tentatively, D is TRBD2 (5 bases). This CDR3 region has 14 residues. The germline CDR1 and CDR2 sequences are MNHNY and SVGAGI (reference sequence). Trimming took off 0 bases at V and 7 bases at J, with 12 bases between the two ends. CDR3 sequence reads: CASSYSSSRGTQYF. The CDR3 region has the DNA TGTGCCAGCAGTTACTCGTCGTCCCGGGGGACCCAGTACTTC.

The rearrangement joins TRBV9 to TRBJ2-5, with D perhaps TRBD2 (6 bases). The V end was cut by 1 base, the J end by 1 base, with 8 bases between. CDR3 length equals 14 residues. Germline loops: CDR1 SGDLS, CDR2 YYNGEE. In DNA, the CDR3 is TGTGCCAGCAGCGTACGCGGGACCCAAGAGACCCAGTACTTC. Its translation is CASSVRGTQETQYF.

This clonotype has only one observation. DNA for the CDR3: TGCGCCAGCAGCTTGGCCGAAGAGTTCCATGAAGCTTTCTTT. This sequence encodes CASSLAEEFHEAFF. The chain has TRBV5-1 and TRBJ1-1; D call uncertain. V was shortened by 0 bases and J by 7 bases, with 13 bases between the two germline ends. CDR3 length: 14 amino acids. Germline V gene data show CDR1 as SGHRS and CDR2 as YFSETQ.

The rearrangement links TRBV3-1 to TRBJ2-7; 7 bases fit TRBD1. J gave up 1 base and V 3 bases, and 9 bases lay outside the gene matches. The CDR3 sequence is 16 residues long. Germline V gene data show CDR1 as LGHDT and CDR2 as YNNKEL (reference sequence). The DNA of the CDR3 is TGTGCCAGCAGCCACGGACAACAGGGGCCTTCCTACGAGCAGTACTTC. This gives the protein CASSHGQQGPSYEQYF.

In DNA, the CDR3 is TGTGCCAGCAGTGAAGCGCTTGGTGTGAACACTGAAGCTTTCTTT. Its translation is CASSEALGVNTEAFF. V and J are TRBV2 and TRBJ1-1; no clear D. CDR1 and CDR2 from the germline V gene are SNHLY and FYNNEI. The length of the CDR3 is 15 residues. V lost 0 bases and J 0 bases, leaving 8 bases between the germline ends.